This TCR beta chain was observed in a study of beta chain features in type 1 diabetes. For the study at large: Age, gender, cell numbers and subset yield matched between patients and controls.

All of the isolated RNA was reverse transcribed, so expressed TCRB transcripts were sequenced. The assay was immunoSEQ multiplex PCR, and TCRdb's table has in-frame clones only and misses some. The sample holds about 900,000 clones, about a sixth seen once. From germline, CDR1 is DFQATT and CDR2 SNEGSKA (reference sequence). Deletions cut 6 bases from V and 4 bases from J, with 10 bases between. The CDR3 covers 11 residues. The chain couples TRBV20-1 to TRBJ2-7; the D is unclear. Input material: naive CD4+ T cells from blood. The clonotype was recovered from a woman aged 18-30 years in good health. The CDR3 bases are TGCAGTGCCCCCTTATTATACGAGCAGTACTTC. It specifies CSAPLLYEQYF.